The clone carrying this T cell receptor beta chain was seen a handful of times. Its target is unknown. The CDR3 contains 16 residues. CDR1 and CDR2 from the germline V gene are DFQATT and SNEGSKA (reference sequence). A second PCR of 7 to 11 cycles used a sample-barcoded 5' primer and a J-beta primer mix. TCRdb analysed the 5' RACE reads with MiXCR anew, one entry per CDR3 protein. The sample lists some 640,000 distinct CDR3 sequences, over 45% occurring once. The data stem from a study of blood T cells in healthy people across ages. Study outcomes and limitations: One million T cells yielded diversity estimates that were considered underestimates.

Individuals who donated were healthy Caucasians from Russia aged roughly 6 to 90. The TCR originated in a woman aged 60 to 75 in good health. The rearrangement uses TRBV20-1 and TRBJ2-3, with 15 bases identical to TRBD2. Sequencing input: blood. The CDR3, as DNA: TGCAGCCCGGGACTAGCGGGAGGAGGTGGCCCAGATACGCAGTATTTT. As protein: CSPGLAGGGGPDTQYF.